This T cell receptor beta chain came from a study of Ad26.COV2.S vaccination and SARS-CoV-2 variants. Study background: By the intramuscular route, Ad26.COV2.S was given once, or twice 56 days apart.

Details on this clone: Its specificity is unknown.

Study findings and constraints: Considerable breadth of spike-specific CD8+ and CD4+ T cell responses has reportedly been documented following vaccination. Placebo recipients had lower spike-specific TCR breadth than vaccine recipients.

As to treatment: over 15 received Ad26.COV2.S at low or high dose, single or two shots; 5 received placebo; per-sample allocation not given. At day 63 after the first vaccine or placebo injection, samples were drawn. It was an adult aged 18-55 years in Boston who was the donor. The CDR3 covers 15 residues. Germline V gives CDR1 KGHSH, CDR2 LQKENI. V was pared by 3 bases and J by 0 bases, with 4 bases of the junction left unmatched. Here immunoSEQ multiplex PCR was the method, and the copy in TCRdb shows in-frame clones only, minus some. The table includes some 480,000 clones, roughly nine tenths detected once.

The sequence was collected from a person between 18 and 60 years old who received the Ad26.COV2.S COVID-19 vaccine or a placebo. The V and J genes are TRBV18 and TRBJ1-1, with 7 bases that match TRBD1. This specimen consisted of peripheral blood, obtained in a trial of Ad26.COV2.S vaccine versus placebo. The CDR3 is CASSPTTGLNTEAFF. Here the CDR3 DNA reads TGTGCCAGCTCACCGACGACAGGGCTGAACACTGAAGCTTTCTTT.